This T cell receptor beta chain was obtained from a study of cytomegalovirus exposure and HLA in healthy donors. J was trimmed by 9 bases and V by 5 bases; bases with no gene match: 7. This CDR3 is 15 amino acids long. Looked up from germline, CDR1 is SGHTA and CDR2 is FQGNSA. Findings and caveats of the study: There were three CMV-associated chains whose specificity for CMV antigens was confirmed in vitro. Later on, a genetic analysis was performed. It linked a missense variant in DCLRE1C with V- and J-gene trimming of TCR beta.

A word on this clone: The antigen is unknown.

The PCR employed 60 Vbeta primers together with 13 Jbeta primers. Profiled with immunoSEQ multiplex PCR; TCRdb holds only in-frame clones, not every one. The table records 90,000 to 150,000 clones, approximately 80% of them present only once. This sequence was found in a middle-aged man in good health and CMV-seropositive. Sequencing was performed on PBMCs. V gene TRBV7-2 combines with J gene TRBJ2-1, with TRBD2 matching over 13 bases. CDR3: CASSPRTSGSFEQFF. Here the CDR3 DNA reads TGTGCCAGCAGCCCACGGACTAGCGGGAGCTTTGAGCAGTTCTTC. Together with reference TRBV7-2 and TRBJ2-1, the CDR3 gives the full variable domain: GAGVSQSPSNKVTEKGKDVELRCDPISGHTALYWYRQSLGQGLEFLIYFQGNSAPDKSGLPSDRFSAERTGGSVSTLTIQRTQQEDSAVYLCASSPRTSGSFEQFFGPGTRLTVL.